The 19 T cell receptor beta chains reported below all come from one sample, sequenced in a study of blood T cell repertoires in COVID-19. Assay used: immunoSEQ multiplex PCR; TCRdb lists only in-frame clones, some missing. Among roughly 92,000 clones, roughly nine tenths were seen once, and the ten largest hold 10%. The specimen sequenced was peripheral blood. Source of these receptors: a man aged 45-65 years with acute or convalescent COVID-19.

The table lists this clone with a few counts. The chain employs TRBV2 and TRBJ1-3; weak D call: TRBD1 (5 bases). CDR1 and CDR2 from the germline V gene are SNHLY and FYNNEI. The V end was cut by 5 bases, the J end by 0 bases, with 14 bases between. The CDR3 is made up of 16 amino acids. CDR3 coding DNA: TGTGCCAGCAGTTGGGACTCACGCTACTCTGGAAACACCATATATTTT. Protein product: CASSWDSRYSGNTIYF.

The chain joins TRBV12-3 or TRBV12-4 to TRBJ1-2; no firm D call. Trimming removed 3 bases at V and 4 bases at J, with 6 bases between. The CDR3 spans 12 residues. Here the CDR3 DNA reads TGTGCCAGCAGTTTTTACAGCTATGGCTACACCTTC. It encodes CASSFYSYGYTF.

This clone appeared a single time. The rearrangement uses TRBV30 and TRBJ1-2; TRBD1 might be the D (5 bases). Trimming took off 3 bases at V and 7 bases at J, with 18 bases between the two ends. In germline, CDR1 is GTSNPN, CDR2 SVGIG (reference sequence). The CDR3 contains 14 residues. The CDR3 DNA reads TGTGCCTGGAGAACGGGTTCGGGGAGGGGTGGCTACACCTTC. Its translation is CAWRTGSGRGGYTF. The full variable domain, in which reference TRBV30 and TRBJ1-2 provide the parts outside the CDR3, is SQTIHQWPATLVQPVGSPLSLECTVEGTSNPNLYWYRQAAGRGLQLLFYSVGIGQISSEVPQNLSASRPQDRQFILSSKKLLLSDSGFYLCAWRTGSGRGGYTFGSGTRLTVV.

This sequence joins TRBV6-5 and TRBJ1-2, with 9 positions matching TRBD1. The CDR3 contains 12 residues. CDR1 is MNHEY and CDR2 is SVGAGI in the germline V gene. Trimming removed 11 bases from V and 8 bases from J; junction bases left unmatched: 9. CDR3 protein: CAATGGGGGYTF. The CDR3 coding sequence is TGTGCCGCCACAGGGGGCGGTGGCGGCTACACCTTC.

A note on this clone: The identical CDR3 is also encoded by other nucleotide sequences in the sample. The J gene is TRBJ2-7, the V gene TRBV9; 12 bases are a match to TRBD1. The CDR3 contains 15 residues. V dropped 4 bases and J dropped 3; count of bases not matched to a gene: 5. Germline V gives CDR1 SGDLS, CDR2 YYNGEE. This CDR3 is CASSPGTGGLYEQYF. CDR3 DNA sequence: TGTGCCAGCAGCCCAGGGACAGGGGGCCTCTACGAGCAGTACTTC.

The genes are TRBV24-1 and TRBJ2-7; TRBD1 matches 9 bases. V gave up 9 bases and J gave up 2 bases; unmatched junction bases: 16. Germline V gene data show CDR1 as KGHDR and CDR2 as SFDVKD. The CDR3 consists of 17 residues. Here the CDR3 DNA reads TGTGCCACCTTATTTCCCATTCAGGGACAGGGAACCTACGAGCAGTACTTC. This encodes CATLFPIQGQGTYEQYF.

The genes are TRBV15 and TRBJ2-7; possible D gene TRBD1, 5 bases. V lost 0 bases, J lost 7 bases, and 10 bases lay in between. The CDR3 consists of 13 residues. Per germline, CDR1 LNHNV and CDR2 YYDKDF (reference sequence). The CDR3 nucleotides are TGTGCCACCAGCAGAGATTATAGGGGAGAGCAGTACTTC. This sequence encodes CATSRDYRGEQYF.

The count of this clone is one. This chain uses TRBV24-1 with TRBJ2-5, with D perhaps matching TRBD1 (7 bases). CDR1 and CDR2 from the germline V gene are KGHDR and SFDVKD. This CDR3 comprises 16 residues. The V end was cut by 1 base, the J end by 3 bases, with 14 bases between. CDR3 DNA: TGTGCCACCAGTGATTTCGGGCAGGGGGGAAAAGAGACCCAGTACTTC. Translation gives CATSDFGQGGKETQYF.

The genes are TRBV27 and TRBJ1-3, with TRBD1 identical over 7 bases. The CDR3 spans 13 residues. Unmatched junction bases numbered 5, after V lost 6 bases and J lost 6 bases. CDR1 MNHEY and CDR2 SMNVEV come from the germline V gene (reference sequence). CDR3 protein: CASRRTGQNTIYF. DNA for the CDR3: TGTGCCAGCAGGCGGACAGGCCAAAACACCATATATTTT.

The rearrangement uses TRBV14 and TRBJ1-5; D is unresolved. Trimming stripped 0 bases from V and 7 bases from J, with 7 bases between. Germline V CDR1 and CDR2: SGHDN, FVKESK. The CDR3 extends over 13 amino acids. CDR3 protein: CASSQDPKQPQHF. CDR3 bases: TGTGCCAGCAGCCAAGATCCCAAACAGCCCCAGCATTTT.

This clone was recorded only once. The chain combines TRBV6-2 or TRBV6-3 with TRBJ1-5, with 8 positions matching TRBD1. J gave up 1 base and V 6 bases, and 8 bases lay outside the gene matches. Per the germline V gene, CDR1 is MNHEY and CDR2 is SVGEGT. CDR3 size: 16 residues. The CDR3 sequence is CASSPGQGGSNQPQHF. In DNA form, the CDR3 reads TGTGCCAGCAGCCCTGGACAGGGAGGAAGCAATCAGCCCCAGCATTTT.

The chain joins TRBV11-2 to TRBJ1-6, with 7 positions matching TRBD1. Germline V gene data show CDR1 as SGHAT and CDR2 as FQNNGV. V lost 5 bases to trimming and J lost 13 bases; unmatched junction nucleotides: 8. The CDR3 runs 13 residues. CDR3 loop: CASSQARDSPLHF. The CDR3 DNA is TGTGCCAGCAGCCAAGCTCGGGACAGCCCCCTCCACTTT.

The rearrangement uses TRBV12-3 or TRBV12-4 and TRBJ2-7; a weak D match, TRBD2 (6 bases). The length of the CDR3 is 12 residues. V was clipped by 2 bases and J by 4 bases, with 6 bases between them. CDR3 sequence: CASSLRGYEQYF. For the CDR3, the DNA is TGTGCCAGCAGTTTACGGGGGTACGAGCAGTACTTC.

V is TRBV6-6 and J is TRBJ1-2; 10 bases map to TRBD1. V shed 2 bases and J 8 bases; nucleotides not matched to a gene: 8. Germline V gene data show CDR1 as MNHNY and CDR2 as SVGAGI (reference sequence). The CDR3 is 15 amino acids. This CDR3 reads CASSYDGTGAEGYTF. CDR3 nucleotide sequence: TGTGCCAGCAGTTACGACGGGACAGGGGCTGAGGGCTACACCTTC.

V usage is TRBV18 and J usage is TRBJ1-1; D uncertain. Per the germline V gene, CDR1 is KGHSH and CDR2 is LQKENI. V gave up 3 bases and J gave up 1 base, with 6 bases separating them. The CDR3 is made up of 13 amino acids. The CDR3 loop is CASSPGGNTEAFF. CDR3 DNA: TGTGCCAGCTCACCTGGAGGGAACACTGAAGCTTTCTTT.

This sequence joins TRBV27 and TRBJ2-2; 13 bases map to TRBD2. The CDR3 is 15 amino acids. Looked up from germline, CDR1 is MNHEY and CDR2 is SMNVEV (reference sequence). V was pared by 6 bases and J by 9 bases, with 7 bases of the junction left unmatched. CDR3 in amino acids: CASREGLAGIRELFF. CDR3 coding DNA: TGTGCCAGCAGGGAGGGACTAGCGGGAATTCGGGAGCTGTTTTTT.

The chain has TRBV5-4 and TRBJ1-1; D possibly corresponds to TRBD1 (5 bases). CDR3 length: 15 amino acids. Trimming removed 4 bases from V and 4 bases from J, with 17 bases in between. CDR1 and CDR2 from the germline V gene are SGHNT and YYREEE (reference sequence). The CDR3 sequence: CASSQDDDSATEAFF. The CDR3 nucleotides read TGTGCCAGCAGCCAAGACGATGACAGCGCCACTGAAGCTTTCTTT.

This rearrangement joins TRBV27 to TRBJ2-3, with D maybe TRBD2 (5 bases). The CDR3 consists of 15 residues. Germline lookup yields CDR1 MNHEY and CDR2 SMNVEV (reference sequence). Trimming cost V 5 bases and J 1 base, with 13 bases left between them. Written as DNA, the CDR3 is TGTGCCAGCAGTGAATGGACTGGAGGCACAGATACGCAGTATTTT. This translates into CASSEWTGGTDTQYF.

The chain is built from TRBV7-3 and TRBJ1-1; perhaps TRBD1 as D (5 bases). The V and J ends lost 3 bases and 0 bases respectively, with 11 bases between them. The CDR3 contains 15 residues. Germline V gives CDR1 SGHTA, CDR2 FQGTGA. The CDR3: CASSFDSQMNTEAFF. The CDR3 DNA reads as TGTGCCAGCAGCTTCGACAGCCAAATGAACACTGAAGCTTTCTTT.